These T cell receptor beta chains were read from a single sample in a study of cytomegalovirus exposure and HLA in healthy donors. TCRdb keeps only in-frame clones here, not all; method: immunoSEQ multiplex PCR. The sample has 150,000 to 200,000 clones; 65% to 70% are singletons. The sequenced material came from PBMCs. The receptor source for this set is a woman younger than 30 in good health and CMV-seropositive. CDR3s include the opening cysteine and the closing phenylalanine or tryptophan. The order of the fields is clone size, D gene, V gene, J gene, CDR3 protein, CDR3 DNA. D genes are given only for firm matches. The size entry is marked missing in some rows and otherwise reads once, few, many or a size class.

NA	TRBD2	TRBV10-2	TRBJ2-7	CASSLGLAEYEQYF	TGCGCCAGCAGTCTGGGACTAGCAGAATACGAGCAGTACTTC
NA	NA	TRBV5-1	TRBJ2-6	CASSLGQQSSGANVLTF	TGCGCCAGCAGCCTTGGACAGCAATCCTCTGGGGCCAACGTCCTGACTTTC
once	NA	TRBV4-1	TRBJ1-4	CASRLLLATNEKLFF	TGCGCCAGCAGGCTACTTCTTGCAACTAATGAAAAACTGTTTTTT
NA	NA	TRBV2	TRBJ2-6	CASSADRFSGANVLTF	TGTGCCAGCAGTGCCGACAGGTTCTCTGGGGCCAACGTCCTGACTTTC
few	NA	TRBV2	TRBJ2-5	CATGVGETQYF	TGTGCCACCGGGGTAGGGGAGACCCAGTACTTC
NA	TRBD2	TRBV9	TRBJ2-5	CASSVEGGRTTQYF	TGTGCCAGCAGCGTAGAGGGCGGGAGGACGACCCAGTACTTC
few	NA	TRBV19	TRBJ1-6	CASSGGYSPLHF	TGTGCCAGTAGTGGAGGGTACTCACCCCTCCACTTT
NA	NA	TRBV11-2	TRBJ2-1	CASRRGTSPLNEQFF	TGTGCCAGCAGGCGTGGTACTAGCCCCCTCAATGAGCAGTTCTTC
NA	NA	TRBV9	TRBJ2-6	CASSVVSGANVLTF	TGTGCCAGCAGCGTAGTCTCGGGGGCCAACGTCCTGACTTTC
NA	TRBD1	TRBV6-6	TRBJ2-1	CASSISWTGGYDEQFF	TGTGCCAGCAGCATATCTTGGACAGGGGGCTACGATGAGCAGTTCTTC
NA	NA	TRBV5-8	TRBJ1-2	CASSLNLGQTNVYGYTF	TGTGCCAGCAGCTTGAACTTAGGACAGACAAACGTCTATGGCTACACCTTC
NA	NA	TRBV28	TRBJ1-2	CASSLYGDTAILYGYTF	TGTGCCAGCAGTTTATATGGGGACACCGCGATCCTTTATGGCTACACCTTC
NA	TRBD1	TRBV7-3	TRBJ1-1	CASSRTGETEAFF	TGTGCCAGCAGCCGGACAGGGGAAACTGAAGCTTTCTTT
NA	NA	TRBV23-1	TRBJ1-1	CATFQRETEAFF	TGCGCCACCTTTCAGAGGGAGACTGAAGCTTTCTTT
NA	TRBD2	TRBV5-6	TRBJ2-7	CASSLVGSGIEQYF	TGTGCCAGCAGCTTGGTCGGTAGCGGGATCGAGCAGTACTTC
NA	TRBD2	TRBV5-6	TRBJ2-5	CASSFLAGVIQETQYF	TGTGCCAGCAGCTTTCTAGCGGGAGTGATCCAAGAGACCCAGTACTTC
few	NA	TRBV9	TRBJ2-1	CASSGRREGAYNEQFF	TGTGCCAGCAGCGGTAGACGGGAAGGCGCCTACAATGAGCAGTTCTTC
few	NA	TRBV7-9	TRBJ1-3	CASSLQGISGNTIYF	TGTGCCAGCAGCTTACAGGGGATCTCTGGAAACACCATATATTTT
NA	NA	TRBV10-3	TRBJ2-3	CAISDRLVDTQYF	TGTGCCATCAGTGACCGACTAGTGGATACGCAGTATTTT
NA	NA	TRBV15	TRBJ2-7	CATRLGTHYEQYF	TGTGCCACCAGACTGGGGACTCACTACGAGCAGTACTTC
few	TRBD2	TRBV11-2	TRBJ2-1	CASSPRAGPLGNEQFF	TGTGCCAGCAGCCCTCGAGCGGGACCTCTTGGGAATGAGCAGTTCTTC
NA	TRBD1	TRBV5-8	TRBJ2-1	CASSSPGQGNNEQFF	TGTGCCAGCAGCTCGCCGGGACAGGGAAACAATGAGCAGTTCTTC
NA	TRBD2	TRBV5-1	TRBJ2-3	CASSLGLAGPPSTDTQYF	TGCGCCAGCAGCCTGGGACTAGCGGGGCCACCCAGCACAGATACGCAGTATTTT
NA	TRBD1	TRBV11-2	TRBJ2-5	CASSLLLRTGRETQYF	TGTGCCAGCAGCTTACTCCTTCGGACAGGGAGAGAGACCCAGTACTTC
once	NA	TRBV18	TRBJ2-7	CASSTAVSEQYF	TGTGCCAGCTCAACAGCGGTTTCCGAGCAGTACTTC
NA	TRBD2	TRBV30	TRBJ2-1	CACGLAGFYNEQFF	TGTGCCTGCGGACTAGCGGGGTTTTACAATGAGCAGTTCTTC
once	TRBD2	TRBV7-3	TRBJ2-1	CASSSASGTSEQFF	TGTGCCAGCAGCTCGGCTAGCGGGACCTCCGAGCAGTTCTTC
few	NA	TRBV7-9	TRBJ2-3	CASSLISGSTDTQYF	TGTGCCAGCAGCTTAATTTCAGGGAGCACAGATACGCAGTATTTT
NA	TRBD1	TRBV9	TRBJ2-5	CASSVRGDRTQETQYF	TGTGCCAGCAGCGTTAGGGGGGACAGGACCCAGGAGACCCAGTACTTC
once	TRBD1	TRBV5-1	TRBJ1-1	CASRRAGGTEAFF	TGCGCCAGCCGCAGGGCAGGGGGCACTGAAGCTTTCTTT
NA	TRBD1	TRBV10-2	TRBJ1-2	CASSDSGTASYGYTF	TGCGCCAGCAGTGACTCCGGGACAGCGAGTTATGGCTACACCTTC
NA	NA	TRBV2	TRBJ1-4	CASGNRDIDSATNEKLFF	TGTGCCAGCGGAAACCGGGACATCGACTCGGCAACTAATGAAAAACTGTTTTTT
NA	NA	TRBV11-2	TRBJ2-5	CASSLVKPRSETQYF	TGTGCCAGCAGCTTAGTAAAGCCTAGATCGGAGACCCAGTACTTC
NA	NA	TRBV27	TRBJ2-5	CASSGETQYF	TGTGCCAGTTCGGGAGAGACCCAGTACTTC
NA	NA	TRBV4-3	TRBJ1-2	CASSQDSSDRTGYGYTF	TGCGCCAGCAGCCAAGATTCATCTGACAGAACCGGCTATGGCTACACCTTC
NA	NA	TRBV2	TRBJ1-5	CASSPDRSRGPQHF	TGTGCCAGCAGCCCAGACAGGTCCCGGGGGCCCCAGCATTTT
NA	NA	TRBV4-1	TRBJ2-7	CASSQGGTYAPYEQYF	TGCGCCAGCAGCCAAGGTGGGACATACGCACCCTACGAGCAGTACTTC
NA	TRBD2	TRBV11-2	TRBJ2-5	CASSLAGTSVETQYF	TGTGCCAGCAGCCTGGCCGGGACTAGCGTGGAGACCCAGTACTTC
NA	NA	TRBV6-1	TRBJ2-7	CASSEAGVTYEQYF	TGTGCCAGCAGTGAGGCAGGGGTTACCTACGAGCAGTACTTC
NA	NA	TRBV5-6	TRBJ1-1	CASSFILTEAFF	TGTGCCAGCAGTTTTATCTTAACTGAAGCTTTCTTT
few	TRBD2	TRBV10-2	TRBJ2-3	CASRVGGGTDTQYF	TGCGCCAGCAGAGTCGGGGGAGGGACAGATACGCAGTATTTT
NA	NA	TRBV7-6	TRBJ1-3	CASSSPSSGNTIYF	TGTGCCAGCAGCTCTCCTTCCTCTGGAAACACCATATATTTT
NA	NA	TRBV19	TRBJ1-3	CASSRTLTGTRSGNTIYF	TGTGCCAGTAGTAGAACCCTTACAGGGACCAGGTCTGGAAACACCATATATTTT
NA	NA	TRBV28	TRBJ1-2	CASSLLSGYTF	TGTGCCAGCAGTTTATTGAGTGGCTACACCTTC
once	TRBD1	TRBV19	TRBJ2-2	CASSIVPGQGDTGELFF	TGTGCCAGTAGTATAGTTCCGGGACAGGGGGACACCGGGGAGCTGTTTTTT